The 30 T cell receptor delta chains reported below all come from one sample, sequenced in a study of delta chain sequences of gamma delta T cells. TCRdb reapplied CATT to the PCR reads. The data hold about 3,400 delta-chain clones, with about 61% observed a single time. The specimen sequenced was a tumor sample. The receptors stem from a human donor with breast cancer.

The sample holds a few counts of this clone. TCRdb's listed protein matches a much larger clone and diverges from this DNA's translation at residue 3, likely through a read error; the protein shown comes from the DNA. This chain joins TRDV2 and TRDJ1, with 7 nucleotides matching TRDD3. Germline CDR1 reads GEAIGNYY; CDR2 reads EKD. The CDR3 contains 15 residues. In nucleotides, the CDR3 is TGTGCCGGTGACCCAGTGGGGGAGGACACCGATAAACTCATCTTT. This encodes CAGDPVGEDTDKLIF.

This clone occurred a few times. The amino acid sequence in TCRdb belongs to a much larger clone and departs from this DNA's translation at residue 6, likely a sequencing read error; the sequence shown is translated from the DNA. V is TRDV2 and J is TRDJ1; 12 nucleotides line up with TRDD3. The CDR3 totals 16 residues. J lost 1 base, V lost 3 bases, and 5 bases had no gene match. Germline V lookup: CDR1 GEAIGNYY, CDR2 EKD. CDR3 sequence (DNA): TGTGCCTGTGACGAACGACTGGGGGATACCACCGATAAACTCATCTTT. Its translation: CACDERLGDTTDKLIF.

Concerning this clone itself: The TCRdb protein comes from a much larger clone and disagrees with this DNA's translation at residue 13, likely due to a read error; the protein given here is derived from the DNA. V usage is TRDV2 and J usage is TRDJ1; 7 nucleotides agree with TRDD3. The CDR3 totals 16 residues. Germline CDR1 and CDR2: GEAIGNYY and EKD. The CDR3, as DNA: TGTGCCTGTGACGGATTGGGGGAATCGTACACCGATACACTCATCTTT. Translating it yields CACDGLGESYTDTLIF.

As regards this clone: The junction shows a germline mismatch at one end, possibly a read error. This chain links TRDV2 with TRDJ1, with D possibly being TRDD1 or TRDD3 (6 bases each). The CDR3 is 20 residues long. The V gene's germline CDR1 is GEAIGNYY and CDR2 EKD. CDR3 DNA: TGTGCTTGTGACACTTCAAGGAGATGGGGGCAGACGAAATACACCGATAAACTGATCTTT. Protein: CACDTSRRWGQTKYTDKLIF.

About this clone itself: The protein held in TCRdb is that of a much larger clone and does not match this DNA's translation at residue 5, likely because of a read error; the protein shown is translated from the DNA. This chain uses TRDV2 with TRDJ1; the match to TRDD3 covers 11 bases. The V gene's germline CDR1 is GEAIGNYY and CDR2 EKD. This CDR3 region has 22 residues. The V segment lost 3 bases and the J segment 6 bases; nucleotides outside the gene matches: 29. The CDR3 loop reads CACDAYRPSLVLGDISGHKLIF. CDR3 DNA sequence: TGTGCCTGTGACGCTTACAGGCCTTCCCTCGTACTGGGGGATATTTCGGGTCATAAACTCATCTTT.

This clone has a handful of counts. The amino acid sequence in TCRdb belongs to a much larger clone and departs from this DNA's translation at residue 9, likely a sequencing read error; the sequence shown is translated from the DNA. V gene TRDV2 combines with J gene TRDJ1; D is perhaps TRDD3 (6 bases). Germline CDR1 and CDR2: GEAIGNYY and EKD. This CDR3 has 19 amino acids. V lost 1 base to trimming and J lost 4 bases, with 27 bases between them. CDR3 region: CACDTIGWVIRDGVDKLIF. The CDR3 DNA reads as TGTGCCTGTGACACTATAGGCTGGGTGATACGCGACGGGGTCGATAAACTCATCTTT.

As to this clone: The junction and the germline gene differ at one end; a read error may be behind it. This chain uses TRDV2 with TRDJ1; D is unclear. The CDR3 loop spans 14 amino acids. The germline gives CDR1 GEAIGNYY, CDR2 EKD. The CDR3 DNA follows: TGTGCATGTGACACGGTTGAGGAAACCGATAAACTCATCTTT. This encodes CACDTVEETDKLIF.

This clone qualifies as large. The V call is TRDV1, the J call TRDJ1, with 7 bases lining up with TRDD3. CDR3 length equals 15 residues. V lost 2 bases to trimming and J lost 5 bases; unmatched junction nucleotides: 8. CDR1 is TSWWSYY and CDR2 is QGS in the germline V gene. CDR3 loop: CALGEFVGIQDKLIF. The CDR3 region has the DNA TGTGCTCTTGGGGAATTCGTAGGGATACAAGATAAACTCATCTTT.

This clone was seen a few times. TCRdb has a much larger clone's protein, which differs at residue 4 from the translation of this DNA, likely because of a read error; what is shown is the protein translated from the DNA. The chain employs TRDV2 and TRDJ1; 12 positions match TRDD3. CDR1 and CDR2 (germline): GEAIGNYY, EKD. The CDR3 is 16 amino acids. The V and J ends lost 6 bases and 1 base, in that order; junction bases with no gene match: 8. This chain's CDR3 is CACNELLGDTTDKLIF. CDR3 coding DNA: TGTGCCTGTAACGAACTACTGGGGGATACCACCGATAAACTCATCTTT.

This clone came up a few times. This probably arose from a read error, given a far larger clone one base away. The sample holds other DNA sequences that translate to the same CDR3. The chain couples TRDV2 to TRDJ1; TRDD3 aligns across 12 bases. The V and J ends lost 0 bases and 4 bases, in that order; junction bases with no gene match: 11. Germline CDR1 GEAIGNYY, CDR2 EKD. The CDR3 has 18 residues. The CDR3 reads CACDTVGVLGDTGDKLIF. For the CDR3, the DNA is TGTGCCTGTGACACCGTGGGGGTACTGGGGGATACTGGCGATAAACTCATCTTT.

Only a few counts were recorded for this clone. The genes are TRDV2 and TRDJ1, with 8 positions matching TRDD3. The CDR3 runs to 19 residues. V lost 2 bases, J lost 0 bases, and 16 bases stayed unmatched. From germline, CDR1 is GEAIGNYY and CDR2 EKD. The CDR3 region has the DNA TGTGCCTGTGACATGGGTACCCGCCCCTGGGGGAAAGACACCGATAAACTCATCTTT. It yields the protein CACDMGTRPWGKDTDKLIF.

As regards this clone: A junction boundary mismatches the germline segment, possibly from a read error. The chain recombines TRDV2 with TRDJ1; D unresolved. CDR1 and CDR2 (germline): GEAIGNYY, EKD. The length of the CDR3 is 20 residues. The CDR3 reads CACDTVSREVVLPYTDRLIF. CDR3 coding DNA: TGTGCCTGTGACACTGTGTCAAGGGAGGTGGTCTTACCTTACACCGATAGACTCATCTTT.

The table lists this clone with a few counts. A read error likely explains why the TCRdb protein, taken from a much larger clone, differs from this DNA's translation at residue 4; the protein shown is translated from the DNA. The CDR3 spells CACVELLGDTTDKLIF. CDR3 nucleotides: TGTGCCTGTGTCGAACTACTGGGGGATACCACCGATAAACTCATCTTT. This chain links TRDV2 with TRDJ1; TRDD3 aligns across 12 bases. Trimming removed 5 bases from V and 1 base from J; junction bases left unmatched: 7. CDR3 size: 16 residues. Germline V gene data show CDR1 as GEAIGNYY and CDR2 as EKD.

By its share, this clone is large. The same CDR3 also results from other DNA sequences found in this sample. The chain links TRDV2 to TRDJ1, with TRDD3 matching over 12 bases. Germline CDR1 reads GEAIGNYY; CDR2 reads EKD. The CDR3 loop spans 18 amino acids. The J segment lost 4 bases and the V segment lost 0 bases, leaving 11 bases of the junction unmatched. The CDR3 nucleotides are TGTGCCTGTGACACCGTGGGGGTACTGGGGGATACCGGCGATAAACTCATCTTT. Translation: CACDTVGVLGDTGDKLIF.

Comment on this clone: A junction boundary mismatches the germline segment, possibly from a read error. The chain employs TRDV2 and TRDJ1; tentative D call: TRDD2 (6 bases). CDR3 length equals 20 residues. Germline V lookup: CDR1 GEAIGNYY, CDR2 EKD. As DNA, the CDR3 is TGTGCCTGTTATCCCCTGTCACGGGAGGGGGTGCGACCTTCCACCGATACACTCATCTTT. It specifies CACYPLSREGVRPSTDTLIF.

This clone has more than one count but fewer than ten. The mismatch at residue 2 between this DNA's translation and the TCRdb protein of a much larger clone likely reflects a read error; the protein shown is translated from the DNA. The rearrangement links TRDV1 to TRDJ1, with D tentatively TRDD3 (6 bases). This CDR3 is 16 amino acids long. Germline V gene lookup returns CDR1 TSWWSYY and CDR2 QGS. Here the CDR3 reads CSLGELKWYWVDKLIF. The CDR3 nucleotides read TGTTCTCTTGGGGAATTGAAGTGGTACTGGGTTGATAAACTCATCTTT.

The chain couples TRDV2 to TRDJ1, with D tentatively TRDD3 (6 bases). The V gene lost 2 bases and the J gene lost 2 bases, with 14 bases spanning the gap. CDR3 length: 15 residues. The germline V gene has CDR1 GEAIGNYY and CDR2 EKD. This CDR3 is CACDNLGVRTDKLIF. The CDR3 nucleotides read TGTGCCTGTGACAACTTGGGGGTGAGAACCGATAAACTCATCTTT.

V is TRDV2 and J is TRDJ1; the D gene is possibly TRDD3 (5 bases). Germline CDR1 is GEAIGNYY and CDR2 is EKD. The V end was cut by 0 bases, the J end by 1 base, with 23 bases between. This CDR3 spans 19 amino acids. The CDR3 DNA follows: TGTGCCTGTGACACCCTCTCCTCGGGATCCCCCGGTCGCACCGATAAACTCATCTTT. Translated: CACDTLSSGSPGRTDKLIF.

The gene calls are TRAV29/DV5 and TRDJ1; D is undetermined. With 7 bases removed from V and 10 bases from J, the gap between germline ends came to 35 bases. The CDR3 is 17 residues long. The germline V gene has CDR1 NSMFDY and CDR2 ISSIKDK. CDR3 sequence reads: CASSFPWRLRDTVILIF. In DNA form, the CDR3 reads TGTGCATCATCCTTTCCGTGGCGGCTACGGGACACCGTTATACTCATCTTT. The whole variable domain, filled in from reference TRAV29/DV5 and TRDJ1, reads DQQVKQNSPSLSVQEGRISILNCDYTNSMFDYFLWYKKYPAEGPTFLISISSIKDKNEDGRFTVFLNKSAKHLSLHIVPSQPGDSAVYFCASSFPWRLRDTVILIFGKGTRVTVEP.

Comments on this clone: A read error likely explains why the TCRdb protein, taken from a much larger clone, differs from this DNA's translation at residue 17; the protein shown is translated from the DNA. The genes are TRDV2 and TRDJ1, with TRDD3 as a possible D gene (5 bases). The CDR3 has 19 amino acids. Germline-derived CDR1 and CDR2 are GEAIGNYY and EKD. CDR3 DNA sequence: TGTGCCTGTGACACCGTGCCACCCGGGGGCCGTACTGTCACCGATAAACACATCTTT. Amino acid sequence: CACDTVPPGGRTVTDKHIF.

Points on this clone: At one boundary the junction diverges from the germline segment, which might be a read error. V usage is TRDV2 and J usage is TRDJ1; D is undetermined. There are 19 residues in the CDR3. Germline CDR1 GEAIGNYY, CDR2 EKD. The CDR3: CSFLIRSSSGYLGSDKLTF. As DNA, the CDR3 is TGTTCTTTTCTCATTCGCTCGTCCTCGGGTTACTTGGGCTCTGATAAACTCACCTTT.

This clone was recorded a few times. TCRdb pairs this DNA with a much larger clone's protein that differs at residue 4, likely a read error; the protein shown was translated from the DNA. The chain carries TRDV2 and TRDJ1; 9 bases are shared with TRDD3. Germline CDR1 and CDR2: GEAIGNYY and EKD. V gave up 5 bases and J gave up 0 bases; unmatched junction bases: 9. The CDR3 is 16 residues long. The CDR3: CACGAILGEYTDKLIF. CDR3 coding DNA: TGTGCCTGTGGCGCAATACTGGGGGAATACACCGATAAACTCATCTTT.

V and J are TRDV2 and TRDJ1; D not certain. V gave up 1 base and J gave up 5 bases, with 13 bases separating them. The CDR3 has 14 amino acids. Germline CDR1 reads GEAIGNYY; CDR2 reads EKD. CDR3 amino acids: CACDTMVDLDKLIF. The CDR3 DNA reads TGTGCCTGTGACACTATGGTGGACTTAGATAAACTCATCTTT.

The rearrangement uses TRDV2 and TRDJ1; a possible D gene is TRDD3 (6 bases). This CDR3 has 18 residues. CDR1 is GEAIGNYY and CDR2 is EKD in the germline V gene. CDR3 region: CADDTEGVLGDTGDKLIF. As DNA, the CDR3 is TGTGCTGATGACACCGAGGGGGTACTGGGAGATACCGGCGATAAACTCATCTTT.

The chain uses TRDV2 and TRDJ1; weak D call: TRDD3 (5 bases). CDR3 size: 15 residues. The V and J ends lost 5 bases and 7 bases respectively, with 22 bases between them. CDR1 and CDR2 from the germline V gene are GEAIGNYY and EKD. DNA of the CDR3: TGTGCCTGTGTCATCATGGGATTTGTACCCGCTAAACTCATCTTT. This gives the protein CACVIMGFVPAKLIF.

This clone was recorded a few times. The V gene is TRDV2, the J gene TRDJ1, with TRDD3 matching over 7 bases. Losses at the gene ends were 0 bases for V and 3 bases for J; bases not matched to a gene: 9. The germline CDR1 and CDR2 sequences are GEAIGNYY and EKD. This CDR3 contains 16 residues. CDR3 sequence reads: CACDTVEWGDPDKLIF. CDR3 sequence (DNA): TGTGCCTGTGACACCGTAGAGTGGGGGGATCCCGATAAACTCATCTTT.

Concerning this clone itself: An end of the junction does not agree with germline; a read error may underlie this. The chain carries TRDV2 and TRDJ1; D might be TRDD3 (5 bases). Germline V gives CDR1 GEAIGNYY, CDR2 EKD. The CDR3 contains 20 residues. Written as DNA, the CDR3 is TGTGCCTGTGACACCGTGTCAGGGGAGGGGGCCGGTCATTACATCGATCAACTCATCTTT. Translating it yields CACDTVSGEGAGHYIDQLIF.

V and J are TRDV2 and TRDJ1; tentatively, D is TRDD3 (6 bases). The germline V and J ends were trimmed by 7 bases and 0 bases, with 17 bases remaining between them. From germline, CDR1 is GEAIGNYY and CDR2 EKD. CDR3 length: 15 amino acids. In nucleotides, the CDR3 is TGTGCCTGGGACGCAGGGGGGAAGCACACCGATAAACTCATCTTT. Protein: CAWDAGGKHTDKLIF.

The count of this clone is one. The V gene reported is TRDV2; the J gene is uncalled; no DNA check was done on the table's D call, TRDD3. CDR1 and CDR2 from the germline V gene are GEAIGNYY and EKD. This CDR3 has 15 amino acids. In DNA, the CDR3 is TGTGCCTGTGACGAATTCATTGGGGATAAAGGGGATCTAATCTTT. This encodes CACDEFIGDKGDLIF.

This clone was counted only a few times. The protein TCRdb gives is from a much larger clone and does not agree with this DNA's translation at residue 8, likely a read error; the protein shown here comes from the DNA. The CDR3 region is CACDTLLGRSEYTDKLIF. The CDR3 bases are TGTGCCTGTGACACTTTGCTTGGTCGATCGGAGTACACCGATAAACTCATCTTT. The chain employs TRDV2 and TRDJ1; D call uncertain. Germline V gene lookup returns CDR1 GEAIGNYY and CDR2 EKD. Trimming removed 1 base from V and 0 bases from J, with 20 bases in between. There are 18 residues in the CDR3.